The entry that follows covers one T cell receptor (beta chain) sequence. As yet, its antigen is unknown. This sample stems from a study of cytomegalovirus exposure and HLA in healthy donors. Vbeta (60) and Jbeta (13) primers were used in the PCR. The repertoire was sequenced with immunoSEQ multiplex PCR; TCRdb's copy has only in-frame clones and lacks some. Seen here are roughly 68,000 clones, about 68% observed once, and the top ten hold more than 7%. CDR1 is KGHSH, CDR2 LQKENI, per germline. V was pared by 1 base and J by 0 bases, with 12 bases between. The CDR3 is 16 amino acids. Whole-study results and caveats: A later analysis found that most CMV-associated TCR beta chains appeared HLA-restricted. Among the CMV-associated chains, three were confirmed in vitro as specific for CMV antigens. The study designated some 180 TCR beta chains cytomegalovirus-associated.

V usage is TRBV18 and J usage is TRBJ1-1; possible D gene TRBD1, 5 bases. The source material was PBMCs. This sequence was found in a woman aged 30 to 39 in good health and CMV-seropositive. The CDR3 nucleotides read TGTGCCAGCTCACCACTCGCCAGGGCGTTGAACACTGAAGCTTTCTTT. This sequence encodes CASSPLARALNTEAFF.